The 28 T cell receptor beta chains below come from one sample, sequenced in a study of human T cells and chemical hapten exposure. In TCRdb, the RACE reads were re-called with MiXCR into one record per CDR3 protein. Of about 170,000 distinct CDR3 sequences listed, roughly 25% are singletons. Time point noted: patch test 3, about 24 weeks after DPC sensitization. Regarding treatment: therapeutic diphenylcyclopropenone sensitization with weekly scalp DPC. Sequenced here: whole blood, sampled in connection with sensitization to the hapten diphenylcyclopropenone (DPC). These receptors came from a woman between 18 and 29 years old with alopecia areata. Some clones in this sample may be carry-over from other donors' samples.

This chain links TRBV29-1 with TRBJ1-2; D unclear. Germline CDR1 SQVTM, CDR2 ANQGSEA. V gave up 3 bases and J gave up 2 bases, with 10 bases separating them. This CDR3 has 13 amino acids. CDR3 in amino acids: CSVEGEWNYGYTF. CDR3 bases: TGCAGCGTTGAGGGTGAATGGAACTATGGCTACACCTTC.

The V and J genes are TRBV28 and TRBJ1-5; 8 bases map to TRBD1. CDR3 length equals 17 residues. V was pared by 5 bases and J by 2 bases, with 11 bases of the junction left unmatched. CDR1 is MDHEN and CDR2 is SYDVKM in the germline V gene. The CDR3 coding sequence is TGTGCCAGCAGTCCCCCGGGACAGGTGAACGGCAATCAGCCCCAGCATTTT. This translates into CASSPPGQVNGNQPQHF.

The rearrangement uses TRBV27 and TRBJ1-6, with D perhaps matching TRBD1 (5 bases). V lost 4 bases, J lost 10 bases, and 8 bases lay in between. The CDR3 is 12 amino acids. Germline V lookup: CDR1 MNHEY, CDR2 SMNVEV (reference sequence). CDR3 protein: CASSSGRSPLHF. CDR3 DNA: TGTGCCAGCAGTTCAGGGAGGTCACCCCTCCACTTT.

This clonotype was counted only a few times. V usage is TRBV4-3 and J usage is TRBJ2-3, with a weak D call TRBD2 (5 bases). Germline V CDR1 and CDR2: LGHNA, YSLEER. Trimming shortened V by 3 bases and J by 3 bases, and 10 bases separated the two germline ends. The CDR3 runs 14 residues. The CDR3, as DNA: TGCGCCAGCAGCCAGCGGACTGGGACAGATACGCAGTATTTT. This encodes CASSQRTGTDTQYF.

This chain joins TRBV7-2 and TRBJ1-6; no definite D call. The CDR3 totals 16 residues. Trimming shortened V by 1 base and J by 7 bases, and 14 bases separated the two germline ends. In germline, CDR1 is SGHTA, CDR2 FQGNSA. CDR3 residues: CASSLVGQTGNSPLHF. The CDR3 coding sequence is TGTGCCAGCAGCTTAGTAGGTCAGACGGGCAATTCACCCCTCCACTTT. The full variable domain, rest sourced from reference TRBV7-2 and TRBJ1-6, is GAGVSQSPSNKVTEKGKDVELRCDPISGHTALYWYRQSLGQGLEFLIYFQGNSAPDKSGLPSDRFSAERTGGSVSTLTIQRTQQEDSAVYLCASSLVGQTGNSPLHFGNGTRLTVT.

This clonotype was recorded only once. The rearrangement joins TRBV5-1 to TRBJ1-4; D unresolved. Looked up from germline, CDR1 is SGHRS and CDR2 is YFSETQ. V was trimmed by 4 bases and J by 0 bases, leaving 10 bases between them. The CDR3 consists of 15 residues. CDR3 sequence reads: CASSITRATNEKLFF. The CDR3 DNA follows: TGCGCCAGCAGCATCACCCGGGCAACTAATGAAAAACTGTTTTTT.

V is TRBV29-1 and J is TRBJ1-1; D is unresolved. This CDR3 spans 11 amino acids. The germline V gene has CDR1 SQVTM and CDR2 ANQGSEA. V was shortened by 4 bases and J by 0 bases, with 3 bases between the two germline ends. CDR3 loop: CSVAVNTEAFF. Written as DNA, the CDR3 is TGCAGCGTTGCGGTGAACACTGAAGCTTTCTTT. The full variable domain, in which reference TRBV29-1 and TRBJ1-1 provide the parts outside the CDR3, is SAVISQKPSRDICQRGTSLTIQCQVDSQVTMMFWYRQQPGQSLTLIATANQGSEATYESGFVIDKFPISRPNLTFSTLTVSNMSPEDSSIYLCSVAVNTEAFFGQGTRLTVV.

CDR3 in DNA: TGTGCCAGCTCAAGAATTAACACTGAAGCTTTCTTT. This translates into CASSRINTEAFF. The chain combines TRBV18 with TRBJ1-1; D unresolved. V was shortened by 5 bases and J by 2 bases, with 6 bases between the two germline ends. Germline V CDR1 and CDR2: KGHSH, LQKENI. There are 12 residues in the CDR3.

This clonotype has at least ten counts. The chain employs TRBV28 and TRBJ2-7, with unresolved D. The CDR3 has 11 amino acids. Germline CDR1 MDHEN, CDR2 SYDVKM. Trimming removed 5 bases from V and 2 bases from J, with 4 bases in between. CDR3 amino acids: CASSHTYEQYF. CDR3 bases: TGTGCCAGCAGTCATACCTACGAGCAGTACTTC.

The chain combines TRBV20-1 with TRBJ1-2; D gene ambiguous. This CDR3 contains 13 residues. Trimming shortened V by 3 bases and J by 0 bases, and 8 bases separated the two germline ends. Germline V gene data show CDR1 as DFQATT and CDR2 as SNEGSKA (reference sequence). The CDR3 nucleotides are TGCAGTGCTAGCGGATTTTCTAACTATGGCTACACCTTC. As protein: CSASGFSNYGYTF.

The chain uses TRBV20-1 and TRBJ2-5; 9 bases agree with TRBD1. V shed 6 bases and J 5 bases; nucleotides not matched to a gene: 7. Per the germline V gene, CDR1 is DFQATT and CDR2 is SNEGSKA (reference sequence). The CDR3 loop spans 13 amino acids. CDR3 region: CSALTGGRETQYF. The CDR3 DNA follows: TGCAGTGCCCTAACAGGGGGCAGGGAGACCCAGTACTTC.

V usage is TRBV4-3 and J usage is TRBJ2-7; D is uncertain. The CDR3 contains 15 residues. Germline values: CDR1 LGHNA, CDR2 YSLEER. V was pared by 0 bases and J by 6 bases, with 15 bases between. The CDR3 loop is CASSQEPGHPLEQYF. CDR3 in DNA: TGCGCCAGCAGCCAAGAGCCGGGCCACCCTCTCGAGCAGTACTTC.

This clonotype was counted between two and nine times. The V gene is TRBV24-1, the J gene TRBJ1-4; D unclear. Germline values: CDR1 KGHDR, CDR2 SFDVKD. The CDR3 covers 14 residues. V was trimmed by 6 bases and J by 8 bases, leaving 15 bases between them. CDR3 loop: CATSSTPYPEKLFF. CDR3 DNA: TGTGCCACCAGTTCTACCCCCTACCCCGAAAAACTGTTTTTT.

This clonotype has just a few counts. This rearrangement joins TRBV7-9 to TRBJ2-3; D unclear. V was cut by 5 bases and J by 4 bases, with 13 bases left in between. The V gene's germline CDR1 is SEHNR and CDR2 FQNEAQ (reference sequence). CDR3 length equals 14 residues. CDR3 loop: CASSQRPASDTQYF. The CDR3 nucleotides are TGTGCCAGCAGCCAAAGACCGGCCTCAGATACGCAGTATTTT.

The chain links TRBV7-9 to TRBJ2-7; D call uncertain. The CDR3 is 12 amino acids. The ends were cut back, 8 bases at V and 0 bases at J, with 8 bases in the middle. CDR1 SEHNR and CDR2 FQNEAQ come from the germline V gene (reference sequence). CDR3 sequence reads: CASGGVSYEQYF. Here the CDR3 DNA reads TGTGCCAGCGGCGGTGTCTCCTACGAGCAGTACTTC.

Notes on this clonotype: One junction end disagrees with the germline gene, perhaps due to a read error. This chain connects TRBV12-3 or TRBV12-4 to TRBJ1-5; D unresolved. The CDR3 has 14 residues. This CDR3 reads CASRESVGVQAQHF. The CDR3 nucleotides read TGTGCCAGCAGAGAGTCGGTCGGGGTTCAGGCCCAGCATTTT.

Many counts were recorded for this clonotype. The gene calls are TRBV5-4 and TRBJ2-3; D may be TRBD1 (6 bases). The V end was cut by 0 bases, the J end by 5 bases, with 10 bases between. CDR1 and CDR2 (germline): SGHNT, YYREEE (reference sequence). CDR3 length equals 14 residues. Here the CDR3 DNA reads TGTGCCAGCAGCTTGGCAGGGGTGCTAGATACGCAGTATTTT. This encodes CASSLAGVLDTQYF.

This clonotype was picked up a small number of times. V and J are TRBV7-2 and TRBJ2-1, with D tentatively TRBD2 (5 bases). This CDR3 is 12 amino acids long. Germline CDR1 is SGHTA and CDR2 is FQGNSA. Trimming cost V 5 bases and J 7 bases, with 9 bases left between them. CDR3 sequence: CASSPLGNEQFF. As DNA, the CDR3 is TGTGCCAGCAGCCCACTAGGTAATGAGCAGTTCTTC.

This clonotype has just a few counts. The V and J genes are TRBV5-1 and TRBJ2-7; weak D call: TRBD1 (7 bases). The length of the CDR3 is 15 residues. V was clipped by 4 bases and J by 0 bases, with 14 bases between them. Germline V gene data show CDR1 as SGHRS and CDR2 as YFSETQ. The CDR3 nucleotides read TGCGCCAGCAGCCCGCGGGACAGTTACTCCTACGAGCAGTACTTC. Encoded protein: CASSPRDSYSYEQYF.

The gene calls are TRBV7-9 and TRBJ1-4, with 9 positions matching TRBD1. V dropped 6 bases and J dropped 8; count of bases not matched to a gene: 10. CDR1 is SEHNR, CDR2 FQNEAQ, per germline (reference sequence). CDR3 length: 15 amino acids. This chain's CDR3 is CASRPPGQGREKLFF. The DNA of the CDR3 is TGTGCCAGCAGGCCGCCGGGACAGGGTCGGGAAAAACTGTTTTTT.

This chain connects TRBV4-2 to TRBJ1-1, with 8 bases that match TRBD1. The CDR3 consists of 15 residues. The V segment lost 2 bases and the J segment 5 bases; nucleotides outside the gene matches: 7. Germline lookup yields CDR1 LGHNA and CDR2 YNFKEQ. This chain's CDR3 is CASSQRGQGLTEAFF. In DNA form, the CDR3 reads TGTGCCAGCAGCCAACGAGGACAGGGATTGACTGAAGCTTTCTTT.

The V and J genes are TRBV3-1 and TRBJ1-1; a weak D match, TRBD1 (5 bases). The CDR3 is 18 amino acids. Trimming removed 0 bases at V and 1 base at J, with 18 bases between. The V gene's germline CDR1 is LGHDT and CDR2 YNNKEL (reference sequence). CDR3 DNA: TGTGCCAGCAGCCAAGAGGGCTCCACAGGAGCCAAGAACACTGAAGCTTTCTTT. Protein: CASSQEGSTGAKNTEAFF.

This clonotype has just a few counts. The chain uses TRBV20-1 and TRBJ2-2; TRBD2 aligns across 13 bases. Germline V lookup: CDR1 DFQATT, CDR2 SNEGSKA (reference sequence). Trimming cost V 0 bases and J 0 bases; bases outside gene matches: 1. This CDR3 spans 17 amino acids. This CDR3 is CSARDGLAGANTGELFF. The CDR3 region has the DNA TGCAGTGCTAGAGATGGACTAGCGGGAGCGAACACCGGGGAGCTGTTTTTT.

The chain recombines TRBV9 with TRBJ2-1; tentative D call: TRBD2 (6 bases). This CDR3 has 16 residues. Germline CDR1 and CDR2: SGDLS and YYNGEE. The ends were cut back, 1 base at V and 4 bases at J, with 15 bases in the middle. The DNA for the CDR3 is TGTGCCAGCAGCGTATCATCCGGGGGAGGATACAATGAGCAGTTCTTC. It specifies CASSVSSGGGYNEQFF.

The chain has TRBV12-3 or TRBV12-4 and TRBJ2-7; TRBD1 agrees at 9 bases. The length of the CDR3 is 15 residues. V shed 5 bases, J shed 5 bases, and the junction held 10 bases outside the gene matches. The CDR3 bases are TGTGCCAGCAGTCCCAGGACAGGGGAGTGGAACGAGCAGTACTTC. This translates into CASSPRTGEWNEQYF.

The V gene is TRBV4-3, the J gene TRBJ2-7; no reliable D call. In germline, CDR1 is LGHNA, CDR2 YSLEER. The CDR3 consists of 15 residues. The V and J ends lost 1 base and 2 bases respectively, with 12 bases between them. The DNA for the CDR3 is TGCGCCAGCAGCCAAGGTAACGGCAATCCCTACGAGCAGTACTTC. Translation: CASSQGNGNPYEQYF.

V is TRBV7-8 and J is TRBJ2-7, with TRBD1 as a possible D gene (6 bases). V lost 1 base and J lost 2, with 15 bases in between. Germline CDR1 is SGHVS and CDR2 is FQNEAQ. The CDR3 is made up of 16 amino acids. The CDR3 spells CASSLGTRGSTYEQYF. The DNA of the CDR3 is TGTGCCAGCAGCTTAGGTACCAGGGGATCGACCTACGAGCAGTACTTC.

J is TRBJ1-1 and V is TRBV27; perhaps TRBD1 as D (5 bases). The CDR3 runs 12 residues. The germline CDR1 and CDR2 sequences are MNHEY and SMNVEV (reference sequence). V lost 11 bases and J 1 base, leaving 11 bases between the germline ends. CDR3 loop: CAAGRGNTEAFF. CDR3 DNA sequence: TGTGCCGCGGGTAGGGGGAACACTGAAGCTTTCTTT.